This T cell receptor beta chain stems from a study of shared clonotypes between healthy human individuals. Sequencing used immunoSEQ multiplex PCR; TCRdb keeps in-frame clones, though not all of them. The table shows fewer than 400,000 clones, with less than 85% occurring only once. Germline loops: CDR1 ENHRY, CDR2 SYGVKD. The CDR3 runs to 18 residues. V dropped 7 bases and J dropped 3; count of bases not matched to a gene: 17. This chain links TRBV10-3 with TRBJ2-2; TRBD1 matches at 7 bases. The sequence was obtained from a man aged 25-40 years in good health. The sequenced sample consisted of memory CD4+ T cells sorted from blood. Specified subset: CD45RA-negative fraction. The CDR3 DNA sequence: TGTGCCATCACGTCGAGTCAAGGACGGGACAGCGACACCGGGGAGCTGTTTTTT. Translated: CAITSSQGRDSDTGELFF.